This T cell receptor beta chain emerged from a study of OX40 agonist ivuxolimab in advanced cancers. CDR3 length equals 15 residues. V lost 2 bases and J lost 8; bases outside the gene matches: 8. The germline V gene has CDR1 KGHSH and CDR2 LQKENI. Patients who had autoimmune disease history or got systemic immunosuppression were left out. TCRdb keeps only in-frame clones here, not all; method: immunoSEQ multiplex PCR. The data contain about 49,000 clones, 81% of them singletons. Study-wide results and caveats: Antigen targets of the expanded peripheral T cells went undetermined.

Of note for this clone: The antigen is not known.

The specimen was CD4+ or CD8+ T cells sorted from blood, collected in a trial of the OX40 agonist ivuxolimab. The origin of this receptor is an adult with an advanced solid tumor such as melanoma, head and neck, liver or kidney cancer. The chain recombines TRBV18 with TRBJ1-4; 7 bases fit TRBD1. DNA of the CDR3: TGTGCCAGCTCACCAAAGGGGACAGCCGGGGAAAAACTGTTTTTT. It translates to CASSPKGTAGEKLFF.